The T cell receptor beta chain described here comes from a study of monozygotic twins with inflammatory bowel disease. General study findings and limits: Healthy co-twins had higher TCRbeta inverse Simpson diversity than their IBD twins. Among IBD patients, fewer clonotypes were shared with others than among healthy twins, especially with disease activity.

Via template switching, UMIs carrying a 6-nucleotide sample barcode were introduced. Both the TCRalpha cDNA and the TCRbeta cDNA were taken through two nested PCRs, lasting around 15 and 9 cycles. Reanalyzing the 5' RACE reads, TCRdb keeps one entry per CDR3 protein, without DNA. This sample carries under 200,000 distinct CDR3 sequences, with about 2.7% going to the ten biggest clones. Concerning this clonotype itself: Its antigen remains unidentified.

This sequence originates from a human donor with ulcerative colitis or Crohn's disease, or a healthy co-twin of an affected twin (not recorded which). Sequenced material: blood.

The CDR3 protein is CATKSGLEGDTQYF. The gene calls are TRBV10-3 and TRBJ2-3. CDR1 ENHRY and CDR2 SYGVKD come from the germline V gene. CDR3 length: 14 residues.